This is a list of T cell receptor beta chains from one sample in a study of cytomegalovirus exposure and HLA in healthy donors. TCRdb's table, derived via immunoSEQ multiplex PCR, lists solely in-frame clones and lacks some. Among about 140,000 clones listed, more than 75% were seen once. Sequencing was done on a sample of PBMCs. The receptors come from a woman aged 18-29 years in good health and CMV-seropositive. CDR3s include the opening cysteine and the closing phenylalanine or tryptophan. D genes are given only for firm matches. Size values are once, few and many counts, or a class for expanded clones, and some rows have none.

d_call,v_call,clone_size,j_call,cdr3_length,cdr3_nt,cdr3_aa
NA,TRBV5-1,NA,TRBJ2-2,15,TGCGCCAGCAGCTTGGGGAGGGGTAACACCGGGGAGCTGTTTTTT,CASSLGRGNTGELFF
TRBD2,TRBV29-1,NA,TRBJ2-1,14,TGCAGCGTTGTTGGGCGGGGGGCCTACAATGAGCAGTTCTTC,CSVVGRGAYNEQFF
NA,TRBV30,NA,TRBJ1-2,13,TGTGCCTGGAGTCCCCAGACAGTAAATGGCTACACCTTC,CAWSPQTVNGYTF
TRBD1,TRBV7-2,NA,TRBJ1-2,15,TGTGCCAGCAGCCTTTCGGGACAGGTGAACTATGGCTACACCTTC,CASSLSGQVNYGYTF
TRBD2,TRBV28,NA,TRBJ2-3,14,TGTGCCAGCACCCTAGCGGGGGGTATAGATACGCAGTATTTT,CASTLAGGIDTQYF
NA,TRBV19,NA,TRBJ2-1,15,TGTGCCAGTAGTATAGGGCTAGTCCTCATCAATGAGCAGTTCTTC,CASSIGLVLINEQFF
TRBD2,TRBV9,few,TRBJ2-7,15,TGTGCCAGCAGCCTCGGACTAGCGGGTTCCTACGAGCAGTACTTC,CASSLGLAGSYEQYF
TRBD1,TRBV7-2,NA,TRBJ1-4,15,TGTGCCAGCAGCTTCCGGACAGGGGGGGTAAAAAAACTGTTTTTT,CASSFRTGGVKKLFF
TRBD1,TRBV6-5,NA,TRBJ1-3,15,TGTGCCAGCAGGAACAGGGGGCTCGGTGGAAACACCATATATTTT,CASRNRGLGGNTIYF
NA,TRBV7-9,NA,TRBJ2-7,15,TGTGCCAGCAGCCAGGGAGCAGGGGATGCTGACGAGCAGTACTTC,CASSQGAGDADEQYF
NA,TRBV19,once,TRBJ2-2,14,TGTGCCAGTAGTTGGGCAGGGTCGGCCGGGGAGCTGTTTTTT,CASSWAGSAGELFF
NA,TRBV7-2,few,TRBJ2-1,17,TGTGCCAGCAGCTTAGCCCCCGGGTCCCTCAGACACAATGAGCAGTTCTTC,CASSLAPGSLRHNEQFF
NA,TRBV28,NA,TRBJ2-7,15,TGTGCCAGCAGTTTAAAACCCAGGGCCTTCTACGAGCAGTACTTC,CASSLKPRAFYEQYF
TRBD1,TRBV6-5,NA,TRBJ2-5,16,TGTGCCAGCAGTTACTCAGGGGGCATAGGCCAAGAGACCCAGTACTTC,CASSYSGGIGQETQYF
TRBD1,TRBV5-1,NA,TRBJ2-3,15,TGCGCCAGCAAATCGACAGGGGCTAGCACAGATACGCAGTATTTT,CASKSTGASTDTQYF
TRBD2,TRBV4-2,few,TRBJ2-1,13,TGTGCCAGCGGTGAGACTAGCTCGGGTGAGCAGTTCTTC,CASGETSSGEQFF
NA,TRBV6-1,NA,TRBJ2-4,13,TGTGCCAGTTCCCCCGAGGTACCGAACATTCAGTACTTC,CASSPEVPNIQYF
NA,TRBV2,NA,TRBJ1-5,15,TGTGCCAGCAGTGAAAGGTGGCAGGGTGGGCGGCCCCAGCATTTT,CASSERWQGGRPQHF
NA,TRBV7-9,NA,TRBJ1-1,16,TGTGCCAGCAGCACCCGGACCGGGAAGTCAACAACTGAAGCTTTCTTT,CASSTRTGKSTTEAFF
TRBD1,TRBV7-8,NA,TRBJ1-1,14,TGTGCCAGCAGCTTACCGACAGGGGGCACTGAAGCTTTCTTT,CASSLPTGGTEAFF
TRBD1,TRBV15,NA,TRBJ2-5,15,TGTGCCACCAGCCCCGGAAAGGACAGGGGGGAGACCCAGTACTTC,CATSPGKDRGETQYF
TRBD2,TRBV2,NA,TRBJ2-7,14,TGTGCCAGCCGGGAGGCAGGGAGCTCCTACGAGCAGTACTTC,CASREAGSSYEQYF
NA,TRBV5-6,NA,TRBJ1-1,15,TGTGCCAGCAGCTCTTGGGGGCGGTACTACACTGAAGCTTTCTTT,CASSSWGRYYTEAFF
TRBD1,TRBV19,NA,TRBJ2-7,14,TGTGCCAGTAGTACCGGGACAGCCCTTGGGGAGCAGTACTTC,CASSTGTALGEQYF
NA,TRBV18,NA,TRBJ1-5,14,TGTGCCAGCTCACCACTCCCAGGGGATCAGCCCCAGCATTTT,CASSPLPGDQPQHF
NA,TRBV2,NA,TRBJ1-3,15,TGTGCCAGCCTGAAGGACGGACTCTCTGGAAACACCATATATTTT,CASLKDGLSGNTIYF
TRBD2,TRBV28,NA,TRBJ2-2,15,TGTGCCAGCAGGTGGACTAGCGGGGGGGCCGGGGAGCTGTTTTTT,CASRWTSGGAGELFF
NA,TRBV4-1,NA,TRBJ2-1,14,TGCGCCAGCAGCCAAGTGGACTTCAACAATGAGCAGTTCTTC,CASSQVDFNNEQFF
NA,TRBV25-1,NA,TRBJ1-1,11,TGTGCCAGCAAACGGTACACTGAAGCTTTCTTT,CASKRYTEAFF
TRBD2,TRBV7-2,NA,TRBJ2-7,18,TGTGCCAGCAGCAGGAAGGGCGGCGGGGGGTTAGGAACCTACGAGCAGTACTTC,CASSRKGGGGLGTYEQYF
NA,TRBV6-5,NA,TRBJ1-4,15,TGTGCCAGCAAAGATCAGGGAGGGCCAGGTGAAAAACTGTTTTTT,CASKDQGGPGEKLFF
TRBD1,TRBV28,NA,TRBJ2-2,15,TGTGCCAGCAGTTTCCCGACAGGGGGCACCGGGGAGCTGTTTTTT,CASSFPTGGTGELFF